In its sample, the clone carrying this T cell receptor beta chain was seen many times. Patients picked for sequencing had shown CD8+CD57+ cell expansion detected by flow cytometry. The data stem from a study of CD8+CD57+ T cells in acquired aplastic anemia. It was genomic DNA that served as the template for profiling TCR beta VDJ and CDR3. Using its own MiXCR run on the reads, TCRdb lists one record per CDR3 protein. Of approximately 59,000 distinct CDR3 sequences listed, roughly 60% are singletons. CDR1 MNHEY and CDR2 SVGAGI come from the germline V gene. There are 14 residues in the CDR3. The V end was cut by 2 bases, the J end by 2 bases, with 7 bases between.

The TCR originated in a human donor with aplastic anemia. Sequencing was carried out using sorted CD4+, CD8+, or CD8+CD57+ T cells (not recorded which) from PBMCs. The V call is TRBV6-5, the J call TRBJ1-3; TRBD1 might be the D (5 bases). DNA for the CDR3: TGTGCCAGCAGTTACGGGGGGGCTGGAAACACCATATATTTT. Translated, it gives CASSYGGAGNTIYF.